Following are 20 T cell receptor beta chains from one sample sequenced in a study of blood T cell repertoires in COVID-19 (dated by TCRdb to between 2020 and 2021). The library was built by means of the immunoSEQ multiplex PCR assay. TCRdb obtained this table from immuneACCESS and retained in-frame rearrangements with V and J assigned. These tables miss some clones; where compared with another copy, unresolved V genes account for less than half of the shortfall, and the remainder is unexplained. This sample is represented by some 120,000 clones; 90% of them were singletons. The top ten hold approximately 1.7% of the sample. Sequencing was done on a sample of peripheral blood. These receptors were obtained from a human donor with active COVID-19. The donor label of this sample is uncertain.

The chain's CDR3 is CASSLVRDSYRDQPQHF. CDR3 DNA: TGTGCCAGCAGCTTAGTACGGGACAGCTACCGGGATCAGCCCCAGCATTTT. The chain uses TRBV7-8 and TRBJ1-5; 7 nucleotides align to TRBD1. Losses at the gene ends were 1 base for V and 5 bases for J; bases not matched to a gene: 11. The CDR3 contains 17 residues. Germline-derived CDR1 and CDR2 are SGHVS and FQNEAQ. Using reference TRBV7-8 and TRBJ1-5 for the parts outside the CDR3, the full variable domain is GAGVSQSPRYKVAKRGQDVALRCDPISGHVSLFWYQQALGQGPEFLTYFQNEAQLDKSGLPSDRFFAERPEGSVSTLKIQRTQQEDSAVYLCASSLVRDSYRDQPQHFGDGTRLSIL.

The chain has TRBV5-6 and TRBJ2-7; possible D gene TRBD2, 6 bases. Trimming left V 5 bases short and J 6 bases short, with 15 bases between. Germline CDR1 SGHDT, CDR2 YYEEEE. The CDR3 loop spans 13 amino acids. CDR3 nucleotide sequence: TGTGCCAGCAGTGGCGGGGCGCAGCGCGAGCAGTACTTC. Its translation: CASSGGAQREQYF.

V is TRBV3-1 (or the pseudogene TRBV3-2) and J is TRBJ1-1; weak D call: TRBD1 (5 bases). The CDR3 spans 14 residues. The germline gives CDR1 LGHDT, CDR2 YNNKEL (reference sequence). The V end was cut by 2 bases, the J end by 5 bases, with 12 bases between. CDR3 in amino acids: CASSQSRRGTEAFF. CDR3 sequence (DNA): TGTGCCAGCAGCCAATCGAGGCGGGGGACTGAAGCTTTCTTT.

The chain joins TRBV10-1 to TRBJ1-1; tentatively, D is TRBD1 (5 bases). Germline CDR1 reads WNHNN; CDR2 reads SYGVQD (reference sequence). The CDR3 has 14 residues. With 3 bases removed from V and 5 bases from J, the gap between germline ends came to 13 bases. Here the CDR3 reads CASSEIREGTEAFF. CDR3 bases: TGCGCCAGCAGTGAAATCAGGGAGGGGACTGAAGCTTTCTTT.

The chain is built from TRBV2 and TRBJ1-2; D remains ambiguous. The V end lost 5 bases, the J end lost 2 bases, and 12 bases lay between the germline ends. The CDR3 runs 14 residues. CDR1 is SNHLY, CDR2 FYNNEI, per germline. CDR3 residues: CASSYLLGNYGYTF. CDR3 in DNA: TGTGCCAGCAGTTACCTACTCGGGAACTATGGCTACACCTTC.

The chain recombines TRBV27 with TRBJ2-7, with 10 bases that match TRBD2. The CDR3 is made up of 15 amino acids. Germline trimming cut 6 bases from V and 5 bases from J; bases unmatched to any gene: 10. CDR1 is MNHEY, CDR2 SMNVEV, per germline (reference sequence). In DNA, the CDR3 is TGTGCCAGCAGCTCTTGGGGTCTAGCGGGGGACGAGCAGTACTTC. Its translation: CASSSWGLAGDEQYF.

This chain uses TRBV21-1 with TRBJ1-6; the table calls TRBD1, which could not be checked here. TRBV21-1 is termed a pseudogene. The CDR3 runs 18 residues. Here the CDR3 DNA reads TGTGCCAGCAGCAAAGTGGGGGCAGCAACCCGAACCAATTCACCCCTCCACTTT. The encoded protein is CASSKVGAATRTNSPLHF.

The chain joins TRBV9 to TRBJ1-1; D ambiguous. Trimming left V 0 bases short and J 0 bases short, with 6 bases between. Germline CDR1 is SGDLS and CDR2 is YYNGEE. The CDR3 has 14 amino acids. The CDR3 sequence: CASSVGLMNTEAFF. CDR3 bases: TGTGCCAGCAGCGTAGGACTGATGAACACTGAAGCTTTCTTT.

This clone has only a few counts. The V gene is TRBV5-1, the J gene TRBJ2-1; TRBD2 might be the D (6 bases). The CDR3 extends over 15 amino acids. Germline CDR1 is SGHRS and CDR2 is YFSETQ. V was clipped by 1 base and J by 0 bases, with 8 bases between them. The CDR3 DNA is TGCGCCAGCAGCTTGATAGCGGCCTCCTACAATGAGCAGTTCTTC. Translation gives CASSLIAASYNEQFF.

This chain links TRBV30 with TRBJ2-3, with 8 bases lining up with TRBD1. J was trimmed by 0 bases and V by 2 bases; bases with no gene match: 22. CDR3 length: 21 amino acids. The germline CDR1 and CDR2 sequences are GTSNPN and SVGIG (reference sequence). The CDR3 loop is CAWSHGQGIRSDPKSTDTQYF. The CDR3, as DNA: TGTGCCTGGAGTCACGGACAGGGTATTCGTTCGGACCCGAAGAGCACAGATACGCAGTATTTT.

V gene TRBV18 combines with J gene TRBJ1-6; TRBD1 is a possible D gene (6 bases). Germline V lookup: CDR1 KGHSH, CDR2 LQKENI. Trimming stripped 5 bases from V and 8 bases from J, with 10 bases between. This CDR3 is built from 13 residues. CDR3 residues: CASSTNRDSPLHF. For the CDR3, the DNA is TGTGCCAGCTCAACAAACAGGGATTCACCCCTCCACTTT.

This rearrangement joins TRBV12-3 or TRBV12-4 to TRBJ1-1, with D possibly being TRBD1 (5 bases). This CDR3 region has 13 residues. The V and J ends lost 4 bases and 2 bases respectively, with 8 bases between them. The DNA for the CDR3 is TGTGCCAGCAGTTATGACAGTAACACTGAAGCTTTCTTT. Its translation is CASSYDSNTEAFF.

The genes are TRBV4-3 and TRBJ2-7; a possible D gene is TRBD1 (6 bases). From germline, CDR1 is LGHNA and CDR2 YSLEER. V shed 0 bases and J shed 4 bases, with 13 bases lying between them. The CDR3 consists of 15 residues. The CDR3 sequence: CASSQDTGTTYEQYF. Written as DNA, the CDR3 is TGCGCCAGCAGCCAAGATACAGGGACCACTTACGAGCAGTACTTC.

The sample holds one count of this clone. The rearrangement uses TRBV5-1 and TRBJ2-7, with a weak D call TRBD2 (6 bases). V lost 4 bases and J lost 0, with 11 bases in between. This CDR3 contains 14 residues. Germline V gene lookup returns CDR1 SGHRS and CDR2 YFSETQ. CDR3 residues: CASSTTSLSYEQYF. In DNA form, the CDR3 reads TGCGCCAGCAGCACGACTAGTCTCTCCTACGAGCAGTACTTC.

CDR3 bases: TGTGCCAGTAGTATGGGTAGACTGGAGCAGTACTTC. Protein: CASSMGRLEQYF. This chain uses TRBV19 with TRBJ2-7; no definite D call. The CDR3 has 12 residues. V was cut by 3 bases and J by 7 bases, with 10 bases left in between. Per germline, CDR1 LNHDA and CDR2 SQIVND (reference sequence).

The chain uses TRBV18 and TRBJ1-2, with 9 positions matching TRBD1. There are 15 residues in the CDR3. Germline V gene sequence: CDR1 KGHSH, CDR2 LQKENI. J was trimmed by 5 bases and V by 4 bases; bases with no gene match: 8. CDR3 DNA: TGTGCCAGCTCACTTCGGACAGGGGTAGATTATGGCTACACCTTC. Translation: CASSLRTGVDYGYTF. Based on the CDR3 plus reference TRBV18 and TRBJ1-2, the full variable domain is NAGVMQNPRHLVRRRGQEARLRCSPMKGHSHVYWYRQLPEEGLKFMVYLQKENIIDESGMPKERFSAEFPKEGPSILRIQQVVRGDSAAYFCASSLRTGVDYGYTFGSGTRLTVV.

This chain joins TRBV5-4 and TRBJ1-4; possibly TRBD1 for D (6 bases). V was shortened by 3 bases and J by 6 bases, with 9 bases between the two germline ends. The CDR3 has 13 residues. Germline CDR1 is SGHNT and CDR2 is YYREEE (reference sequence). The CDR3 here is CASSSRTDEKLFF. For the CDR3, the DNA is TGTGCCAGCAGCTCCCGGACAGATGAAAAACTGTTTTTT.

The V gene is TRBV9, the J gene TRBJ2-1, with TRBD2 matching over 12 bases. Trimming at V came to 4 bases and at J to 7 bases, leaving 6 bases not matched to a gene. The length of the CDR3 is 15 residues. Germline V gives CDR1 SGDLS, CDR2 YYNGEE. CDR3 bases: TGTGCCAGCAGCCCAATCCTAGCGGGGGGGAATGAGCAGTTCTTC. Amino acids: CASSPILAGGNEQFF.

The chain joins TRBV2 to TRBJ2-1; D perhaps matches TRBD2 (7 bases). Germline lookup yields CDR1 SNHLY and CDR2 FYNNEI. The CDR3 is made up of 16 amino acids. The V end was cut by 3 bases, the J end by 4 bases, with 16 bases between. The CDR3 reads CASSDVGKGGYNEQFF. The DNA of the CDR3 is TGTGCCAGCAGTGACGTCGGTAAGGGGGGGTACAATGAGCAGTTCTTC.

The J gene is TRBJ2-7, the V gene TRBV14, with a possible D match to TRBD2 (5 bases). CDR1 and CDR2 from the germline V gene are SGHDN and FVKESK. With 2 bases removed from V and 7 bases from J, the gap between germline ends came to 15 bases. CDR3 length: 14 amino acids. The CDR3 DNA is TGTGCCAGCAGCCAACAGGCCCTTCGGGGTGAGCAGTACTTC. Translation gives CASSQQALRGEQYF.